Sequencing of this T cell receptor beta chain was carried out in a study of blood T cell repertoires in COVID-19. Turning to the study itself: Sources were T cells, B-cell-depleted T cells, or PBMCs; the material itself was cDNA or gDNA.

How the authors handled the data: Using reference gene primer amplification, nucleated cell counts were estimated. Sequenced by immunoSEQ multiplex PCR; TCRdb stores in-frame clones only, minus some. D and trimming were read from the DNA, whereas the V and J calls and clone size are those reported in that table. The table includes roughly 220,000 clones, roughly 80% detected once. CDR3 length: 14 amino acids. CDR1 is ENHRY and CDR2 is SYGVKD in the germline V gene. Trimming removed 3 bases at V and 6 bases at J, with 14 bases between. The chain joins TRBV10-3 to TRBJ1-2; D perhaps matches TRBD1 (5 bases). The receptor was derived from a woman between 65 and 79 years old with acute or convalescent COVID-19. Sequencing input: peripheral blood. The CDR3 reads CAISEDQGTNGYTF. CDR3 nucleotide sequence: TGTGCCATCAGTGAAGATCAGGGAACGAATGGCTACACCTTC.